The TCR beta chain under discussion was sequenced for a study of blood T cell repertoires in COVID-19. Whole-study context: Samples representing acute and convalescent COVID-19 were sourced from the United States, Italy and Spain. PBMCs, B-cell-depleted T cells, or T cells were the source of the cDNA or gDNA that made up the material.

Sequenced by immunoSEQ multiplex PCR; TCRdb stores in-frame clones only, minus some. The table includes 65,000 to 70,000 clones, about 80% detected once. With 5 bases removed from V and 12 bases from J, the gap between germline ends came to 13 bases. This CDR3 is built from 12 residues. Sequencing was done on a sample of peripheral blood. The chain joins TRBV12-3 or TRBV12-4 to TRBJ1-4, with a weak D call TRBD1 (5 bases). This receptor was taken from a woman aged 55-69 years with acute or convalescent COVID-19. CDR3 sequence: CASSRGERELFF. The CDR3 nucleotides read TGTGCCAGCAGTCGGGGGGAGCGGGAACTGTTTTTT.